This T cell receptor beta chain was recorded in a study of OX40 agonist ivuxolimab in advanced cancers. A note on the overall study: Ivuxolimab was a fully human IgG2 agonistic monoclonal antibody targeting the costimulatory receptor OX40 (CD134). The purpose of peripheral TCRbeta sequencing was to test whether ivuxolimab changed TCR sequence diversity and led to clonal T-cell expansion. Prior anti-PD-1, anti-PD-L1 or anti-CTLA-4 therapy was permitted, and approximately 42% of dose-escalation patients had received checkpoint inhibitors. The monotherapy dose-escalation portion (N of about 50 patients) of the phase I ivuxolimab trial is reported in the paper. Of the approximately 50 patients in dose escalation, 19 had hepatocellular carcinoma, about 15 had melanoma, 9 had renal cell carcinoma and 9 had head and neck cancer. Intravenous ivuxolimab was administered to patients every 2 weeks at six dose levels: 0.01, 0.1, 0.3, 1.5, 3 and 10 mg/kg. In the dose-escalation cohort, 70% to 85% of patients were male, and the mean age was approximately 55 years, with a range of 23 to 79. Partial responses occurred in three dose-escalation patients: two with cutaneous melanoma and one with hepatocellular carcinoma.

This clone showed up just once. The clone's antigen remains unknown. Nothing much larger sits one base from this clone, and base qualities are not available. Genomic DNA was extracted from sorted cells for sequencing of the TCRbeta CDR3 region. The immunoSEQ Assay was used for sequencing of TCRbeta CDR3 regions. The clones in this table, taken by TCRdb from immuneACCESS, are in-frame only. Not every clone is retained; where verified, under half of the shortfall comes from an unresolved V gene, and the cause of the rest is unknown. The sample table shows 65,000 to 100,000 clones, and approximately 94% are seen once. The top ten clonotypes cover 8.5% to 10% of the sample. The trial excluded patients who had a history of autoimmune disease or were on systemic immunosuppression. Peripheral blood for TCR sequencing was collected from all dose cohorts at baseline, on cycle 4 day 1, and on cycle 7 day 1. The samples were taken from a phase I, first-in-human, multicenter, open-label dose-escalation trial of ivuxolimab. Adults with locally advanced or metastatic melanoma, renal cell, hepatocellular, or head and neck squamous cell carcinoma were enrolled in the trial. Before TCR sequencing, CD4+ and CD8+ T cells were separately sorted from peripheral blood.

The CDR3 measures 14 amino acids from cysteine to phenylalanine. Of the read, only the CDR3 DNA is kept; its 42 bases are in frame from base 1. V is reduced by 6 bases and J by 4 bases, leaving a spacing of 15 bases between them. CDR1 and CDR2, per the germline V gene, are MDHEN and SYDVKM. Broad study findings and their caveats: After ivuxolimab, expanded clones were on average more numerous among CD8+ T cells than among CD4+ T cells. Low levels of normalized T-cell clonal expansion were also seen in some patients who did not respond. At doses of 0.1 to 3.0 mg/kg, clonal expansion of both CD4+ and CD8+ T cells in blood was seen between baseline and week 6. In partial responders in the 0.1-3.0 mg/kg groups, normalized peripheral clonal expansion was found to be among the lowest, especially among CD8+ T cells. Antigen specificity was not determined for the clonally expanded peripheral T cells.

The receptor's source is an adult with an advanced solid tumor such as melanoma, head and neck, liver or kidney cancer. The specimen comprised CD4+ or CD8+ T cells sorted from blood, sampled in a trial of the OX40 agonist ivuxolimab. This sequence uses TRBV28 and TRBJ1-2; tentative D gene TRBD1, with 6 bases matching. The CDR3 loop reads CASRIGGAPYGYTF. The bases are TGTGCCAGCAGGATTGGGGGGGCCCCCTATGGCTACACCTTC.